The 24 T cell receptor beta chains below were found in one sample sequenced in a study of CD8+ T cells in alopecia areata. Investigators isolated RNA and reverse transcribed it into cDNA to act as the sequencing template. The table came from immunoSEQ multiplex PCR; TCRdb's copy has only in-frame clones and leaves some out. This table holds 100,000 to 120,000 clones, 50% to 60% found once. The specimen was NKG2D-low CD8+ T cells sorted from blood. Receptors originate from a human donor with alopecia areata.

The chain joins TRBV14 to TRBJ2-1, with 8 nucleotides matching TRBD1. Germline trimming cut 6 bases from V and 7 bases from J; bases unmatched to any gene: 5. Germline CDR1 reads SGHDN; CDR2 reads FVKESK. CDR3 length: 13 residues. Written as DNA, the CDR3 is TGTGCCAGCAGAGAGACAGGGGCTAATGAGCAGTTCTTC. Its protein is CASRETGANEQFF.

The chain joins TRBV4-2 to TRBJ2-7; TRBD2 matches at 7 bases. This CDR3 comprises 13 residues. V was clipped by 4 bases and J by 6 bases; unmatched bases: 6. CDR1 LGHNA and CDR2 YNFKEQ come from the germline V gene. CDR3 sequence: CASSPLLASEQYF. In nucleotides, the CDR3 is TGTGCCAGCAGCCCCTTACTAGCGAGCGAGCAGTACTTC.

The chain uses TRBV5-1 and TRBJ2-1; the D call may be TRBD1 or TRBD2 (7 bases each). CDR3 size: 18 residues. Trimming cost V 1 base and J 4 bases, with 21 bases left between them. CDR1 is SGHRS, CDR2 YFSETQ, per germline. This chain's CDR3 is CASSLFPPQGGHYNEQFF. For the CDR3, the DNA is TGCGCCAGCAGCTTGTTCCCCCCCCAGGGGGGGCATTACAATGAGCAGTTCTTC.

CDR3 nucleotide sequence: TGTGCCACCGAGGGCCCTGCCGAAGAGACCCAGTACTTC. This encodes CATEGPAEETQYF. The J gene is TRBJ2-5, the V gene TRBV15; the D gene is possibly TRBD2 (5 bases). This CDR3 spans 13 amino acids. The V gene's germline CDR1 is LNHNV and CDR2 YYDKDF (reference sequence). V lost 8 bases to trimming and J lost 3 bases, with 13 bases between them.

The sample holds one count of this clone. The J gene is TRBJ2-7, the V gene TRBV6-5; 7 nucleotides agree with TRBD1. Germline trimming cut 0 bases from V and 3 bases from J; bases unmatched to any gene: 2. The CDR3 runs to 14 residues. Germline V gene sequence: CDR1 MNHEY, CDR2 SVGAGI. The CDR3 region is CASSYSWDSYEQYF. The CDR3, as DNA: TGTGCCAGCAGTTACTCCTGGGACAGCTACGAGCAGTACTTC.

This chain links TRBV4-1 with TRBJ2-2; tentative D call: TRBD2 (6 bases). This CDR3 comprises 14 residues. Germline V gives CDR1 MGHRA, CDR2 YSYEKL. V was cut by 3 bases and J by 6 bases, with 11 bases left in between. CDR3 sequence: CASSHGSQAGELFF. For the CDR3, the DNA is TGCGCCAGCAGCCACGGGAGTCAGGCCGGGGAGCTGTTTTTT.

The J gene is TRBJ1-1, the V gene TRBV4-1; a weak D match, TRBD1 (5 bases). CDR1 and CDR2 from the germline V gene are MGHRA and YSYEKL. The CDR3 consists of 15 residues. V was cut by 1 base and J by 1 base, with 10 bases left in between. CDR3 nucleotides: TGCGCCAGCAGCCAAGGGCGTGACAGGAACACTGAAGCTTTCTTT. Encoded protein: CASSQGRDRNTEAFF.

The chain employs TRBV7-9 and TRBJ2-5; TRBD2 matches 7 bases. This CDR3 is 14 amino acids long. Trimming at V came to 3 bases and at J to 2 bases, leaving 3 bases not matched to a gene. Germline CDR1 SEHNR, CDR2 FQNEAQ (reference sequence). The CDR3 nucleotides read TGTGCCAGCAGCTTGCTAGCGGCTCAAGAGACCCAGTACTTC. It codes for CASSLLAAQETQYF.

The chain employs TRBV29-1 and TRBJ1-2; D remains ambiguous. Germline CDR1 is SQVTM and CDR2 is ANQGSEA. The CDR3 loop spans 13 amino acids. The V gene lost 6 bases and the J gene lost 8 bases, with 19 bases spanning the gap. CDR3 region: CSVVDPPLVGYTF. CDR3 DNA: TGCAGCGTGGTCGATCCACCGCTTGTGGGCTACACCTTC.

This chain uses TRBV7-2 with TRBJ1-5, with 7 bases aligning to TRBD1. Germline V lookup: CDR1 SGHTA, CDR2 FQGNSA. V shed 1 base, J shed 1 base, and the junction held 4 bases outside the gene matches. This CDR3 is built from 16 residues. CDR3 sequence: CASSLEGAGSNQPQHF. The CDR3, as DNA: TGTGCCAGCAGCTTAGAGGGGGCCGGGAGCAATCAGCCCCAGCATTTT.

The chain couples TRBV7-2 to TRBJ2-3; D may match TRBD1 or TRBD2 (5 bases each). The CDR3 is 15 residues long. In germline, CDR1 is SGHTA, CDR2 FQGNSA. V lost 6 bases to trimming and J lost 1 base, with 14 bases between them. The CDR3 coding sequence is TGTGCCAGCAGTAAGGGGCGGGTCCGCACAGATACGCAGTATTTT. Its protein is CASSKGRVRTDTQYF.

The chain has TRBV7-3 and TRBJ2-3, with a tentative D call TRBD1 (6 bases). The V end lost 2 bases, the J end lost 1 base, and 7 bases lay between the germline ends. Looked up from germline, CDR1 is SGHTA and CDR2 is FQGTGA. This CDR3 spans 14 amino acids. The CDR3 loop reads CASSLHRGTDTQYF. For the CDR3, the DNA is TGTGCCAGCAGCTTACACAGGGGCACAGATACGCAGTATTTT.

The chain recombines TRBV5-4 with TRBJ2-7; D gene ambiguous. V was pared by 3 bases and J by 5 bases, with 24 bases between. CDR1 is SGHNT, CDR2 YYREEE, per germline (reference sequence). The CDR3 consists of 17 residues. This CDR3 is CASSSKQVGRPPNEQYF. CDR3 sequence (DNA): TGTGCCAGCAGCTCCAAACAAGTCGGACGGCCCCCAAACGAGCAGTACTTC.

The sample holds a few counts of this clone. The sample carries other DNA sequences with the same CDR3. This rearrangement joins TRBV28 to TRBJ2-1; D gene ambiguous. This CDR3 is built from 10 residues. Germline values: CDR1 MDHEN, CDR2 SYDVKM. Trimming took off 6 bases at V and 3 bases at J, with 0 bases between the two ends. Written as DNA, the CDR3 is TGTGCCAGCAGCTACAATGAGCAGTTCTTC. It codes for CASSYNEQFF.

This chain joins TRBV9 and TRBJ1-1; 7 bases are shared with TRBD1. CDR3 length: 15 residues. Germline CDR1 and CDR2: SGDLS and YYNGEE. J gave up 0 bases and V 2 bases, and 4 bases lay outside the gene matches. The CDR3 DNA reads TGTGCCAGCAGCGTCGTGACAGGGTTGAACACTGAAGCTTTCTTT. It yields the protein CASSVVTGLNTEAFF.

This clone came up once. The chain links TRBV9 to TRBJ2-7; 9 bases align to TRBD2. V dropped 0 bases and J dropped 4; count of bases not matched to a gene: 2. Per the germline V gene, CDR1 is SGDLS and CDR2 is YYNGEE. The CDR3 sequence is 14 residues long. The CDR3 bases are TGTGCCAGCAGCGTAGGTAGCGGGAGTTACGAGCAGTACTTC. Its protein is CASSVGSGSYEQYF.

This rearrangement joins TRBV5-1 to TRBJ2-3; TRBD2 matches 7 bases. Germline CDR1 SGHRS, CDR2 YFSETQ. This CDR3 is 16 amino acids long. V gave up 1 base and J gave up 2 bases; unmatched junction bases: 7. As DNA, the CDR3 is TGCGCCAGCAGCTTGTATGCTAGCGGAAACACAGATACGCAGTATTTT. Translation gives CASSLYASGNTDTQYF. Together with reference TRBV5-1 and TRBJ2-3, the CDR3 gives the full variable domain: KAGVTQTPRYLIKTRGQQVTLSCSPISGHRSVSWYQQTPGQGLQFLFEYFSETQRNKGNFPGRFSGRQFSNSRSEMNVSTLELGDSALYLCASSLYASGNTDTQYFGPGTRLTVL.

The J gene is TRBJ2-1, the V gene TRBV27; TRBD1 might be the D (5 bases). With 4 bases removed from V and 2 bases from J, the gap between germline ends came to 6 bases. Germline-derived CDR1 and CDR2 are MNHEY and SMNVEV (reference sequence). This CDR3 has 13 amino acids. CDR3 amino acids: CASSWTPYNEQFF. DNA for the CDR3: TGTGCCAGCAGTTGGACACCCTACAATGAGCAGTTCTTC.

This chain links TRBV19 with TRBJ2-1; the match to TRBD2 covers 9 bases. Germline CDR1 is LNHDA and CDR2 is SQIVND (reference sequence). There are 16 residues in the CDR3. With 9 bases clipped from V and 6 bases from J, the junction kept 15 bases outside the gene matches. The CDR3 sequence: CASKNYELAGPNEQFF. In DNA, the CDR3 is TGTGCCAGCAAGAACTACGAACTAGCGGGCCCCAATGAGCAGTTCTTC.

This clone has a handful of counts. CDR3 residues: CASSSRTWAGETQYF. In DNA form, the CDR3 reads TGCGCCAGCAGCTCACGGACATGGGCGGGAGAGACCCAGTACTTC. The V and J genes are TRBV5-1 and TRBJ2-5; D may correspond to TRBD1 or TRBD2 (5 bases each). The CDR3 totals 15 residues. Trimming shortened V by 3 bases and J by 4 bases, and 16 bases separated the two germline ends. CDR1 and CDR2 from the germline V gene are SGHRS and YFSETQ.

This chain's CDR3 is CATSRSRGSEQFF. The DNA for the CDR3 is TGTGCCACCAGCAGGTCCCGGGGCAGTGAGCAGTTCTTC. The chain links TRBV15 to TRBJ2-1; perhaps D is TRBD1 or TRBD2 (5 bases each). Germline V gene lookup returns CDR1 LNHNV and CDR2 YYDKDF (reference sequence). This CDR3 comprises 13 residues. V was pared by 3 bases and J by 9 bases, with 12 bases between.

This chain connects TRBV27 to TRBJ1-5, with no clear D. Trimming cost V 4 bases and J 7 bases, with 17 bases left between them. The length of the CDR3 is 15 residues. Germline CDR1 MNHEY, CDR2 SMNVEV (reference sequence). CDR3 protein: CASSSGQDRLQPQHF. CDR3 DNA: TGTGCCAGCAGTTCGGGTCAGGATCGTCTCCAGCCCCAGCATTTT.

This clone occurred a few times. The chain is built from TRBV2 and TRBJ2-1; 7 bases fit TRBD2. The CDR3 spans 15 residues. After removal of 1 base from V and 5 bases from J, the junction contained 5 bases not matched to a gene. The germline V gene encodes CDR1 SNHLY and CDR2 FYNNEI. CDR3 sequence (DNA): TGTGCCAGCAGTGAAGAGCTAGCGGCGAACAATGAGCAGTTCTTC. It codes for CASSEELAANNEQFF.

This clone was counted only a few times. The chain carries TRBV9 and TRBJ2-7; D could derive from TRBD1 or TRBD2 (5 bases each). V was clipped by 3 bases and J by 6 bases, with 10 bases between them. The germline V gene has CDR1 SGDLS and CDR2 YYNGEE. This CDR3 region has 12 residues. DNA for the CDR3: TGTGCCAGCAGCGGGCAGGGAGCCGAGCAGTACTTC. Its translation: CASSGQGAEQYF.